The present T cell receptor (beta chain) was sequenced within a study of blood T cell repertoires in COVID-19. At the level of the study: COVID-19 samples from acute and convalescent phases originated in the United States, Italy and Spain. T cells, B-cell-depleted T cells, or PBMCs supplied cDNA or gDNA.

This clone was seen only once. Within the sample, other DNA sequences also encode this same CDR3. With 3 bases removed from V and 4 bases from J, the gap between germline ends came to 6 bases. The CDR3 consists of 12 residues. Source study methods: Cell counts per sample came from amplifying reference gene primers. This table comes from immunoSEQ multiplex PCR, and its TCRdb copy is limited to in-frame clones, with some not included. D and trimming were read from the DNA, whereas the V and J calls and clone size are those reported in that table. Of around 300,000 clones detected, around 86% appear once; the ten largest clones hold 3%.

This chain connects TRBV12-3 or TRBV12-4 to TRBJ1-2; a possible D gene is TRBD1 (5 bases). This receptor was identified in a woman in her thirties with active or convalescent COVID-19. Sequencing used peripheral blood. In DNA form, the CDR3 reads TGTGCCAGCAGTTTCGGGGGCTATGGCTACACCTTC. Translation: CASSFGGYGYTF.